The clone carrying this T cell receptor beta chain was recorded only once. Sequencing was performed with immunoSEQ multiplex PCR; in TCRdb, only in-frame clones are kept and a portion is missing. Of some 150,000 clones listed, approximately 93% are singletons. The data belong to a study of T cell responses to AZD1222 COVID-19 vaccine. Trimming stripped 0 bases from V and 4 bases from J, with 16 bases between. CDR3 length: 16 amino acids. CDR1 is SGHRS and CDR2 is YFSETQ in the germline V gene. The clonotype comes from an adult in good health. The material sequenced was peripheral blood, taken on day 0 of AZD1222 vaccination. The J gene is TRBJ1-2, the V gene TRBV5-1, with D unclear. In DNA, the CDR3 is TGCGCCAGCAGCTTGGAATCAGGCCACGGCCCCTATGGCTACACCTTC. It yields the protein CASSLESGHGPYGYTF.